The TCR beta chain under discussion was sequenced for a study of shared clonotypes between healthy human individuals. General study findings and limits: Among the subsets, naive ones generally showed larger estimated richness than memory ones. For sorted subsets, rarefaction showed incomplete sequencing despite large depth.

Germline V CDR1 and CDR2: SGDLS, YYNGEE. This CDR3 is 14 amino acids long. V dropped 0 bases and J dropped 6 bases, with 9 bases sitting between them. On this clone: The antigen remains undetermined.

TCRdb keeps only in-frame clones here, not all; method: immunoSEQ multiplex PCR. The sample has over a million clones; roughly 95% are singletons. The receptor's source is a man aged 25 to 45 in good health. The chain couples TRBV9 to TRBJ2-2, with unresolved D. Sequenced sample: naive CD4+ T cells sorted from blood. The sample's subset: CD45RA+ positively selected. CDR3 amino acids: CASSVVHGAGELFF. In nucleotides, the CDR3 is TGTGCCAGCAGCGTAGTTCACGGTGCCGGGGAGCTGTTTTTT.